This TCR beta chain came from a study of control samples from healthy donors and cancer patients. Trimming stripped 0 bases from V and 2 bases from J, with 11 bases between. CDR1 SGHRS and CDR2 YFSETQ come from the germline V gene. This CDR3 has 15 residues. Some clones are missing from TCRdb's copy, which holds only in-frame ones; the method was immunoSEQ multiplex PCR. The table lists some 150,000 clones, about 90% of them singletons. The chain has TRBV5-1 and TRBJ1-2; D remains unclear. Source material: blood. This TCR came from a man aged 18 to 30 in good health. CDR3 bases: TGCGCCAGCAGCTTGGGTCCGGGAGAAAACTATGGCTACACCTTC. Protein: CASSLGPGENYGYTF.